What follows describes a single T cell receptor beta chain. What it binds is not known. This entry is derived from a study of T cell repertoires in cytomegalovirus infection. Trimming took 5 bases from V and 2 from J; bases not matched to a gene: 13. Germline lookup yields CDR1 DFQATT and CDR2 SNEGSKA (reference sequence). This CDR3 comprises 17 residues. One entry per CDR3 protein, called by TCRdb with MiXCR from the reads. The sample carries around 300,000 distinct CDR3 sequences, under 25% recorded once. The clonotype originates from a human donor in good health (CMV status not recorded). Some clones in this sample may be carry-over from other donors' samples. The material was cultured PBMCs, obtained from culture after CMV antigen stimulation. This chain uses TRBV20-1 with TRBJ2-5; 11 bases align to TRBD2. In nucleotides, the CDR3 is TGCAGTGCTTCCCCTCTCTTTCTAGCGGGGGGACAAGAGACCCAGTACTTC. Its protein product is CSASPLFLAGGQETQYF.